This T cell receptor beta chain comes out of a study of cytomegalovirus exposure and HLA in healthy donors. The study, taken as a whole, reports: Later examination showed HLA-associated TCR beta chains had greater clonal expansion than equally common others.

PCR amplification relied on 60 Vbeta primers (plus 13 Jbeta primers). Assay: immunoSEQ multiplex PCR; the TCRdb copy retains only in-frame clones and omits some. The sample contains around 99,000 clones, around 85% of which appear only once. Of note for this clone: The antigen remains unidentified.

Sequenced sample: PBMCs. The source of this sequence is a man aged 25 to 40 in good health and CMV-seronegative.

The CDR3 bases are TGTGCCAGCAGTTTATTACTGCAAGAGACCCAGTACTTC. This encodes CASSLLLQETQYF. The chain combines TRBV28 with TRBJ2-5; D is unclear. The CDR3 length is 13 residues. Germline-derived CDR1 and CDR2 are MDHEN and SYDVKM. The V end was cut by 1 base, the J end by 2 bases, with 5 bases between.